This T cell receptor beta chain is drawn from a study of CD4 T cells in relation to SARS-CoV-2 and coronaviruses. As for the study in general: After roughly ten days of antigen culture, PBMC TCR beta CDR3s were sequenced.

Data came from immunoSEQ multiplex PCR; TCRdb stores just in-frame clones and leaves some out. This repertoire shows about 23,000 clones, over 60% found once; its top ten account for about 30%. Germline lookup yields CDR1 SGHAT and CDR2 FQNNGV. The CDR3 runs to 17 residues. J gave up 4 bases and V 3 bases, and 12 bases lay outside the gene matches. CD4+ T cells from unexposed donors were obtained before the COVID-19 pandemic (2011-2018). The cells were cultured for about ten days before CD4+ T cells were isolated. Comment on this clone: Its cognate antigen is unknown.

This chain connects TRBV11-2 to TRBJ2-1; TRBD1 agrees at 7 bases. This receptor was obtained from a human donor in good health. Sequenced material: CD4+ T cells from PBMCs, cultured in vitro. CDR3 nucleotides: TGTGCCAGCAGCTTCTTAGGGGTCCGGGACAGTTACAATGAGCAGTTCTTC. Translating gives CASSFLGVRDSYNEQFF.